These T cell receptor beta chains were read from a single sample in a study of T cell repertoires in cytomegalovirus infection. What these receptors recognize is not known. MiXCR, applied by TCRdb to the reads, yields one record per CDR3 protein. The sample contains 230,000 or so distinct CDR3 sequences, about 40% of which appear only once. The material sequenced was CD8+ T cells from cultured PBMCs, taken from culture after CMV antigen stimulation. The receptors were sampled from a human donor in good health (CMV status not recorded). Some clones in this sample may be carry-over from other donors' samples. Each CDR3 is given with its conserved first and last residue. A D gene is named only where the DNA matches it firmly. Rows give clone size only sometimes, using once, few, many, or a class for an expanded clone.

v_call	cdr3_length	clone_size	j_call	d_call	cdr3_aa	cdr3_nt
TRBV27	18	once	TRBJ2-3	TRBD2	CASSPGPNLAGGSDTQYF	TGTGCCAGCAGTCCGGGGCCAAACCTAGCGGGAGGATCAGATACGCAGTATTTT
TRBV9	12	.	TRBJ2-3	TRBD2	CASSGTSPQQYF	TGTGCCAGCAGCGGGACTAGCCCACAGCAGTATTTT
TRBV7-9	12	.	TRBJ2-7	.	CASSLKVYEQYF	TGTGCCAGCAGCTTAAAGGTATACGAGCAGTACTTC
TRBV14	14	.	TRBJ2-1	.	CASSQDKYGNEQFF	TGTGCCAGCAGCCAAGATAAATACGGCAATGAGCAGTTCTTC
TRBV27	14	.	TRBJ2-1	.	CASSLRGQGYEQFF	TGTGCCAGCAGTTTAAGAGGCCAGGGTTACGAGCAGTTCTTC
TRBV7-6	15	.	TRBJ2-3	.	CAGSLAVCPADTQYF	TGTGCCGGCAGCTTAGCTGTATGTCCAGCAGATACGCAGTATTTT
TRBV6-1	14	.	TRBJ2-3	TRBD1	CANPDRGTTDTQYF	TGTGCCAACCCCGACAGGGGGACCACAGATACGCAGTATTTT
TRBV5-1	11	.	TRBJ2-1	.	CASSLGAIPFF	TGCGCCAGCAGCTTGGGGGCCATTCCGTTCTTC
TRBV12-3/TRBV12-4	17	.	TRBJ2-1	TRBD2	CASSLALTSGGNNEQFF	TGTGCCAGCAGTTTAGCGCTAACTAGCGGGGGGAACAATGAGCAGTTCTTC
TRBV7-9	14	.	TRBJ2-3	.	CASSLRRNTDTQYF	TGTGCCAGCAGCTTAAGGAGGAACACAGATACGCAGTATTTT
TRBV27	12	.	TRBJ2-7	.	CASSGSPYEQYF	TGTGCCAGCTCCGGGAGCCCCTACGAGCAGTACTTC
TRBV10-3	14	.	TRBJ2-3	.	CAISEPERADTQYF	TGTGCCATCAGTGAGCCGGAGAGGGCAGATACGCAGTATTTT
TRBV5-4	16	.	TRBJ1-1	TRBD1	CASSLGDRDENTEAFF	TGTGCCAGCAGCTTAGGAGACAGGGACGAGAACACTGAAGCTTTCTTT
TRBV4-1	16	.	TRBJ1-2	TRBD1	CASSYRDRSSNYGYTF	TGCGCCAGCAGCTACCGGGACAGATCTTCTAACTATGGCTACACCTTC
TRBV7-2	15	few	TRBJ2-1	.	CASTPPGSSYNEQFF	TGTGCCAGCACCCCCCCAGGTAGCTCCTACAATGAGCAGTTCTTC
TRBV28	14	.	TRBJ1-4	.	CASSLIGGGEKLFF	TGTGCCAGCAGTTTAATTGGGGGCGGAGAAAAACTGTTTTTT
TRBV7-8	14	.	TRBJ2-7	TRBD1	CASSVDRGSYEQYF	TGTGCCAGCAGCGTTGACAGGGGATCCTACGAGCAGTACTTC
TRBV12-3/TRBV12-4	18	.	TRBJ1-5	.	CASSQEWTRGPYNQPQHF	TGTGCAAGCAGTCAGGAGTGGACCAGGGGTCCGTACAATCAGCCCCAGCATTTT
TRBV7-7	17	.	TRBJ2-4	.	CASSLARGHLAKNIQYF	TGTGCTAGCAGCTTAGCGAGGGGACACTTAGCCAAAAACATTCAGTACTTC
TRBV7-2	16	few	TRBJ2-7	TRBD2	CASSLEGSGYSYEQYF	TGTGCCAGCAGCTTAGAGGGTAGCGGGTACTCCTACGAGCAGTACTTC
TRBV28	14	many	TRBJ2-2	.	CASRTVRITGELFF	TGTGCCAGCAGGACCGTTCGGATCACCGGGGAGCTGTTTTTT
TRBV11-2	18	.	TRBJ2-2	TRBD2	CASSSPLNGRADTGELFF	TGTGCCAGCAGCTCCCCTTTGAACGGGAGGGCCGACACCGGGGAGCTGTTTTTT
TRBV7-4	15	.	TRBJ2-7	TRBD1	CASSNHGQGTYEQYF	TGTGCCAGCAGCAATCACGGACAGGGGACCTACGAGCAGTACTTC
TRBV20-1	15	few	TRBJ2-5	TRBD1	CSAQCRDRGYETQYF	TGCAGTGCCCAGTGTCGGGACAGGGGGTACGAGACCCAGTACTTC
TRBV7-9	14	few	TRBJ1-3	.	CASSFTGLGNTIYF	TGTGCCAGCAGCTTCACGGGGCTGGGAAACACCATATATTTT
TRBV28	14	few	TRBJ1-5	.	CASTPGDSNQPQHF	TGTGCCAGCACCCCGGGTGATAGCAATCAGCCCCAGCATTTT
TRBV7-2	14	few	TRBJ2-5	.	CASTSVGGQETQYF	TGTGCCAGCACCTCTGTAGGGGGCCAAGAGACCCAGTACTTC
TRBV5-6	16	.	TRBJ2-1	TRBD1	CASSFPAGQGYNEQFF	TGTGCCAGCAGCTTCCCCGCGGGACAGGGGTACAATGAGCAGTTCTTC
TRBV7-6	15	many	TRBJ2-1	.	CASSLAMGLNNEQFF	TGTGCCAGCAGCTTAGCTATGGGCTTAAACAATGAGCAGTTCTTC
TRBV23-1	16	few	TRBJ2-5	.	CASSHSLRAAGETQYF	TGCGCCAGCAGTCATTCGCTCCGGGCCGCGGGGGAGACCCAGTACTTC
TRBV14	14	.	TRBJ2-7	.	CASSQLSGSYEQYF	TGTGCCAGCAGCCAGTTGAGCGGGTCCTACGAGCAGTACTTC
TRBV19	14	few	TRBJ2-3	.	CASSTRTVTDTQYF	TGTGCCAGTAGTACTCGGACAGTCACAGATACGCAGTATTTT
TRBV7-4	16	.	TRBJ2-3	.	CASSLPPQGYTDTQYF	TGTGCCAGCAGCTTACCTCCACAGGGTTACACAGATACGCAGTATTTT
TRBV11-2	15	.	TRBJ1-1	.	CASIPWGRGNTEAFF	TGTGCCAGCATCCCTTGGGGCAGAGGGAACACTGAAGCTTTCTTT
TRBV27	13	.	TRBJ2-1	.	CASSSGRWNEQFF	TGTGCCAGCAGTTCAGGCAGGTGGAATGAGCAGTTCTTC
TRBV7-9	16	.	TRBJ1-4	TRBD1	CASSFRSGQGNEKLFF	TGTGCCAGCAGCTTTCGGAGCGGACAGGGCAATGAAAAACTGTTTTTT
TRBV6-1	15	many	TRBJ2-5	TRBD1	CASSSAGQDQETQYF	TGTGCCAGCAGTAGTGCAGGACAGGACCAAGAGACCCAGTACTTC
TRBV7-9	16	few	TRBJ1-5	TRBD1	CATSRQGAIGDQPQHF	TGTGCCACCTCCCGGCAGGGGGCGATTGGGGATCAGCCCCAGCATTTT
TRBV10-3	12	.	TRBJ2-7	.	CAISEEGIEQYF	TGTGCCATCAGTGAAGAGGGAATAGAGCAGTACTTC
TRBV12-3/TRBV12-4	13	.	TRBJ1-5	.	CASSPGKAQPQHF	TGTGCCAGCAGCCCCGGTAAAGCCCAGCCCCAGCATTTT
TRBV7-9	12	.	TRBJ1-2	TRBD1	CASSGDRRGYTF	TGTGCCAGCAGCGGGGACAGGCGTGGCTACACCTTC
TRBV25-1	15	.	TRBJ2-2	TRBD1	CASSETGTNTGELFF	TGTGCCAGCAGTGAGACAGGGACGAACACCGGGGAGCTGTTTTTT
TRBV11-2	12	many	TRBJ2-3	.	CASSSMRDTQYF	TGTGCCAGCAGCTCAATGAGGGATACGCAGTATTTT
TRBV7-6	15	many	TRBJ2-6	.	CASSLGGSGANVLTF	TGTGCCAGCAGCTTAGGAGGCTCTGGGGCCAACGTCCTGACTTTC
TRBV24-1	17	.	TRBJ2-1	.	CATSDLRTEPRPNEQFF	TGTGCCACCAGTGATTTGCGGACGGAACCTAGGCCAAATGAGCAGTTCTTC
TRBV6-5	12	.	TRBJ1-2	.	CASSVGGYGYTF	TGTGCCAGCAGCGTCGGGGGCTATGGCTACACCTTC
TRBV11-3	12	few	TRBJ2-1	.	CASSRRYNEQFF	TGTGCCAGCAGTCGGCGGTACAATGAGCAGTTCTTC
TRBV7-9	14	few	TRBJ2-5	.	CASSLGTAQETQYF	TGTGCCAGCAGCTTAGGGACAGCTCAAGAGACCCAGTACTTC
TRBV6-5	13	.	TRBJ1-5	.	CASSESSARPQHF	TGTGCCAGCAGTGAATCCTCGGCCCGGCCCCAGCATTTT
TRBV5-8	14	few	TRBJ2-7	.	CASSRFPPTYEQYF	TGTGCCAGCAGCAGATTTCCCCCTACCTACGAGCAGTACTTC
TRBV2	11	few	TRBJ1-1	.	CASSVAAEAFF	TGTGCCAGCAGTGTCGCGGCTGAAGCTTTCTTT
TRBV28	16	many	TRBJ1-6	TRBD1	CASSTVRGRGNSPLHF	TGTGCCAGCAGTACGGTGAGGGGGCGAGGTAATTCACCCCTCCACTTT
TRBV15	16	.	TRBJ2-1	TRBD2	CATSTISGRADNEQFF	TGTGCCACCAGCACGATTAGCGGGAGGGCTGACAATGAGCAGTTCTTC
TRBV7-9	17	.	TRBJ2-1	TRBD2	CASSLASVAGAGNEQFF	TGTGCCAGCAGCTTAGCGAGCGTAGCGGGAGCGGGTAATGAGCAGTTCTTC